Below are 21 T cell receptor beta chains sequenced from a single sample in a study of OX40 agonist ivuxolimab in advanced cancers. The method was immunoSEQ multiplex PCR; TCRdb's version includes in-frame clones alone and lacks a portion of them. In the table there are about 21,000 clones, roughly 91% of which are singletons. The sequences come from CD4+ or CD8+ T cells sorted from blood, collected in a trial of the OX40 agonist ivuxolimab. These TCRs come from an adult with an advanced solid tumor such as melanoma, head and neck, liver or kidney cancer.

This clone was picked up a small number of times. The CDR3 coding sequence is TGCGCCAGCAGCCCTGAACCGGGACCCCTCTACGAGCAGTACTTC. This sequence encodes CASSPEPGPLYEQYF. The chain carries TRBV5-1 and TRBJ2-7; the D call may be TRBD1 or TRBD2 (5 bases each). The CDR3 is 15 residues long. V shed 4 bases and J shed 3 bases, with 17 bases lying between them. CDR1 and CDR2 (germline): SGHRS, YFSETQ.

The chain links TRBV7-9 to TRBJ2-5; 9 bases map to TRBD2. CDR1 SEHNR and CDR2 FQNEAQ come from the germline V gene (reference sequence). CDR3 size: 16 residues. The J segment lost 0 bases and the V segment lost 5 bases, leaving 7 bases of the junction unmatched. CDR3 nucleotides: TGTGCCAGCAGCCGGGCGGGGGGGGCCCACCAAGAGACCCAGTACTTC. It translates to CASSRAGGAHQETQYF.

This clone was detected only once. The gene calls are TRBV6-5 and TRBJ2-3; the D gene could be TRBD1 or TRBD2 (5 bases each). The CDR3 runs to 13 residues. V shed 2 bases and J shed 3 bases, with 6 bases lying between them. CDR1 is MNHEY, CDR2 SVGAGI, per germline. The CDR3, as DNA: TGTGCCAGCAGTTACGGGGGAACAGATACGCAGTATTTT. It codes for CASSYGGTDTQYF.

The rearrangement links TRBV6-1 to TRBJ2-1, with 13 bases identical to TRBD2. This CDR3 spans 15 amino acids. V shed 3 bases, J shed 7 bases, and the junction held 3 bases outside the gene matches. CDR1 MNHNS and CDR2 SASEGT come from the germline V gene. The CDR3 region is CASSEELAGGNEQFF. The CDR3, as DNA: TGTGCCAGCAGTGAGGAACTAGCGGGAGGGAATGAGCAGTTCTTC.

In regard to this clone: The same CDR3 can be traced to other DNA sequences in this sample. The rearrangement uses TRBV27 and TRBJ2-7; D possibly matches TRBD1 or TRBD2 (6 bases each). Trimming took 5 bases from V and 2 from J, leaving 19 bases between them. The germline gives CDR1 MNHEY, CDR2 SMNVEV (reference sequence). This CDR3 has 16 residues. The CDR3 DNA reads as TGTGCCAGCAGTCCCCTGATGGAGGGGGGCCCCTACGAGCAGTACTTC. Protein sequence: CASSPLMEGGPYEQYF.

CDR3 nucleotide sequence: TGTGCCAGCAGCTTAGGGCGACAGGGGGCCTCCTACAATGAGCAGTTCTTC. Translation: CASSLGRQGASYNEQFF. The chain has TRBV11-2 and TRBJ2-1; TRBD1 matches 10 bases. CDR3 size: 17 residues. CDR1 is SGHAT, CDR2 FQNNGV, per germline. J lost 0 bases, V lost 1 base, and 3 bases had no gene match.

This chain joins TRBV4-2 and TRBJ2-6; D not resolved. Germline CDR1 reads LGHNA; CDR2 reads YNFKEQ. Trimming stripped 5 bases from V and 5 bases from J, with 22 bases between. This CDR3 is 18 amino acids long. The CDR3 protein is CASSTFRKGYKRANVLTF. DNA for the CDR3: TGTGCCAGCAGCACATTTCGCAAAGGTTACAAACGGGCCAACGTCCTGACTTTC.

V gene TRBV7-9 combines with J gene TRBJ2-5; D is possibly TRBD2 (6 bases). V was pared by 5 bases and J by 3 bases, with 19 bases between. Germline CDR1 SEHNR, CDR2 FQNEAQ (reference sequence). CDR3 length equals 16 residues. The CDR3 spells CASSTSPGVAKETQYF. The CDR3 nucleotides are TGTGCCAGCAGCACCTCGCCGGGGGTGGCGAAAGAGACCCAGTACTTC.

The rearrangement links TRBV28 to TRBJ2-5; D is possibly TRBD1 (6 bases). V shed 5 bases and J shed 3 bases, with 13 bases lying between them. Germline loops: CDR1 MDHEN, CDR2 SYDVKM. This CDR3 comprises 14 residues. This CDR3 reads CASSARTEKETQYF. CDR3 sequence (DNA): TGTGCCAGCAGTGCCCGGACAGAAAAAGAGACCCAGTACTTC.

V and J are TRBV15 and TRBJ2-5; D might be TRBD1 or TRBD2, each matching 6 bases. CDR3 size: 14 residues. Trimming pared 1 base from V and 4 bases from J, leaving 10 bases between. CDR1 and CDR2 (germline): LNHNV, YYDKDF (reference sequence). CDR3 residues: CATSRVGGPETQYF. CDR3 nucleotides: TGTGCCACCAGCAGAGTGGGGGGCCCAGAGACCCAGTACTTC.

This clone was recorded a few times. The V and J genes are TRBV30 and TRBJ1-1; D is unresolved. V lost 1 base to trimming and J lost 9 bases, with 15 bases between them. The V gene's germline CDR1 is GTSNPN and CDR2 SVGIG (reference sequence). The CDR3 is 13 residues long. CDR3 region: CAWSADEGFKAFF. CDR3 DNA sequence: TGTGCCTGGAGTGCAGATGAGGGCTTCAAAGCTTTCTTT.

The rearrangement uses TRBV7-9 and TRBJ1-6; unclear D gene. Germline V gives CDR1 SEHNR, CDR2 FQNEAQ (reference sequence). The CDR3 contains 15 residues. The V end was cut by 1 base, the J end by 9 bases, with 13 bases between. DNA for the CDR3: TGTGCCAGCAGCTTAGGCCCATTAGGGTCTTCACCCCTCCACTTT. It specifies CASSLGPLGSSPLHF.

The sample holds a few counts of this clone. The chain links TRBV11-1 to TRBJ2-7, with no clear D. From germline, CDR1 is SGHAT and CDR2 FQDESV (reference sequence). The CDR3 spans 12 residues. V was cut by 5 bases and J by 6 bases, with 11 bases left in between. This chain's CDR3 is CASSGENGEQYF. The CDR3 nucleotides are TGTGCCAGCAGCGGGGAAAACGGCGAGCAGTACTTC. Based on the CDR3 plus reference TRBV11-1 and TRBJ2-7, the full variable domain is EAEVAQSPRYKITEKSQAVAFWCDPISGHATLYWYRQILGQGPELLVQFQDESVVDDSQLPKDRFSAERLKGVDSTLKIQPAELGDSAMYLCASSGENGEQYFGPGTRLTVT.

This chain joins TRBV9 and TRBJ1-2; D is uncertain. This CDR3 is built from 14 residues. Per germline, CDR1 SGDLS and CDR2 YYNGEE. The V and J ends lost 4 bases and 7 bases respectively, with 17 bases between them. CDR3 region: CASSPRGPALGYTF. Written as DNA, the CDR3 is TGTGCCAGCAGCCCCAGAGGCCCGGCGCTTGGCTACACCTTC.

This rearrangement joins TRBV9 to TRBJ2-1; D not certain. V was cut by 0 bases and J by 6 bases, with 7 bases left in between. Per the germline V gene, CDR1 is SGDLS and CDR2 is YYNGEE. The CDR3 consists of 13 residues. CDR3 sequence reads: CASSVVGSNEQFF. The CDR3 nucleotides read TGTGCCAGCAGCGTAGTGGGTTCCAATGAGCAGTTCTTC.

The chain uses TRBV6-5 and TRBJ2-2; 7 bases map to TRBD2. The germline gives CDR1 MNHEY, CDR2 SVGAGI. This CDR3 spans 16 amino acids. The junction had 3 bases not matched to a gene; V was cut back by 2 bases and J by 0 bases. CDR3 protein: CASSYRSGTNTGELFF. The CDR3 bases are TGTGCCAGCAGTTACAGGAGCGGGACGAACACCGGGGAGCTGTTTTTT.

CDR3 DNA: TGTGCCAGCAGCTTCACAGGCGTTTACAATGAGCAGTTCTTC. Translation: CASSFTGVYNEQFF. The chain is built from TRBV11-2 and TRBJ2-1; D possibly corresponds to TRBD1 (5 bases). V lost 3 bases and J 4 bases, leaving 10 bases between the germline ends. The CDR3 consists of 14 residues. Per the germline V gene, CDR1 is SGHAT and CDR2 is FQNNGV.

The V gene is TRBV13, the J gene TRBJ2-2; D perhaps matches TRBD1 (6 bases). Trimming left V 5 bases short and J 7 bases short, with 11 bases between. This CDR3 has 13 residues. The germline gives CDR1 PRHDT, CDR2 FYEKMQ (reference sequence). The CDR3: CASSIQGFGELFF. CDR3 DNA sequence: TGTGCCAGCAGCATACAGGGCTTCGGGGAGCTGTTTTTT.

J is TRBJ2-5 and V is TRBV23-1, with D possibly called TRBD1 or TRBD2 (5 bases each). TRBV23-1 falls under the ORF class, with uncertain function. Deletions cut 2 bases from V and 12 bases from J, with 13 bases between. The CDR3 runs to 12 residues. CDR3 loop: CASSQGGGGKYF. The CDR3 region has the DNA TGCGCCAGCAGTCAAGGGGGTGGGGGAAAGTACTTC.

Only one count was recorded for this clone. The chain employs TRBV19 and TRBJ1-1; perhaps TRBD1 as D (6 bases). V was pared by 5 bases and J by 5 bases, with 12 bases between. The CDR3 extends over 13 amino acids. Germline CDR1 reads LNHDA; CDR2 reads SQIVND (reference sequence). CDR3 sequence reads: CASSDTGYTEAFF. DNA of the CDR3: TGTGCCAGTAGTGATACAGGGTATACTGAAGCTTTCTTT.

As DNA, the CDR3 is TGTGCCAGCAGCTTCGGGGGGGACTACGAGCAGTACTTC. This codes for CASSFGGDYEQYF. The V call is TRBV7-9, the J call TRBJ2-7; 8 bases agree with TRBD2. The CDR3 contains 13 residues. V trimming: 3 bases; J trimming: 3 bases; junction bases outside the gene matches: 1. Germline CDR1 and CDR2: SEHNR and FQNEAQ (reference sequence).